These 8 T cell receptor beta chains came from one sample sequenced in a study of shared clonotypes between healthy human individuals. Some clones are missing from TCRdb's copy, which holds only in-frame ones; the method was immunoSEQ multiplex PCR. The data contain under 200,000 clones, 90% to 95% of them singletons. The material sequenced was naive CD4+ T cells sorted from blood. Regarding subset: CD45RA+ positively selected. These receptors came from a woman under 40 in good health.

The chain joins TRBV6-6 to TRBJ2-5; TRBD2 matches 11 bases. The DNA matches TRBJ2-7 better at its end, which makes the J call doubtful. Germline CDR1 MNHNY, CDR2 SVGAGI (reference sequence). This CDR3 region has 16 residues. The CDR3 spells CASSYDLLAGVSEQYF. CDR3 bases: TGTGCCAGCAGTTACGACCTACTAGCGGGAGTAAGCGAGCAGTACTTC.

The chain has TRBV5-1 and TRBJ2-1; 15 nucleotides match TRBD2. The CDR3 has 16 amino acids. Germline loops: CDR1 SGHRS, CDR2 YFSETQ. Germline trimming cut 3 bases from V and 9 bases from J; bases unmatched to any gene: 7. The CDR3 loop reads CASSWTSGRGEGEQFF. The CDR3 bases are TGCGCCAGCAGCTGGACTAGCGGGAGGGGGGAAGGTGAGCAGTTCTTC.

The V and J genes are TRBV10-1 and TRBJ1-6; tentatively, D is TRBD1 (6 bases). V dropped 2 bases and J dropped 7 bases, with 9 bases sitting between them. The CDR3 consists of 14 residues. CDR1 WNHNN and CDR2 SYGVQD come from the germline V gene (reference sequence). The CDR3 nucleotides read TGCGCCAGCAGTGAGGGACAGCTCAATTCACCCCTCCACTTT. Its translation is CASSEGQLNSPLHF.

As for this clone: One end of the junction fails to match germline, which may point to a read error. This sequence joins TRBV11-2 and TRBJ1-1, with D hard to call. Germline V CDR1 and CDR2: SGHAT, FQNNGV. The CDR3 has 14 residues. CDR3 region: CASSLKAGNTGAFF. The CDR3 nucleotides read TGTGCCAGCAGCTTAAAGGCCGGGAACACTGGAGCTTTCTTT.

V is TRBV11-2 and J is TRBJ1-3, with D possibly TRBD1 on 5 matching bases. CDR3 length: 13 residues. In germline, CDR1 is SGHAT, CDR2 FQNNGV. Trimming left V 5 bases short and J 6 bases short, with 11 bases between. The CDR3 DNA sequence: TGTGCCAGCAGCCCGGGACGCATAAACACCATATATTTT. This encodes CASSPGRINTIYF.

This clone has just one count. V usage is TRBV28 and J usage is TRBJ2-5; 10 bases fit TRBD1. Germline V gene data show CDR1 as MDHEN and CDR2 as SYDVKM. CDR3 length equals 14 residues. The J segment lost 4 bases and the V segment lost 8 bases, leaving 7 bases of the junction unmatched. CDR3 loop: CASRSGQGGETQYF. The DNA of the CDR3 is TGTGCCAGCCGATCTGGACAGGGGGGAGAGACCCAGTACTTC.

In this sample, this clone turned up a few times. The same CDR3 is also encoded by other DNA sequences in this sample. The genes are TRBV30 and TRBJ1-3; D is unclear. Germline V lookup: CDR1 GTSNPN, CDR2 SVGIG (reference sequence). V was pared by 3 bases and J by 4 bases, with 4 bases between. The length of the CDR3 is 11 residues. CDR3 sequence (DNA): TGTGCCTGGAGCCCCGGAAACACCATATATTTT. Amino acids: CAWSPGNTIYF.

The chain carries TRBV25-1 and TRBJ1-1; no definite D call. Trimming stripped 2 bases from V and 1 base from J, with 11 bases between. This CDR3 spans 15 amino acids. CDR1 is MGHDK and CDR2 is SYGVNS in the germline V gene. CDR3 in amino acids: CASSEMVGSNTEAFF. The CDR3 DNA follows: TGTGCCAGCAGTGAAATGGTCGGGTCGAACACTGAAGCTTTCTTT.